A selection of T cell receptor beta chains follows, all from one sample in a study of shared clonotypes between healthy human individuals. Repertoires were generated with immunoSEQ multiplex PCR, while TCRdb's copy carries only in-frame clones and drops some. The sample yields some 2 million clones, approximately 94% seen once. The sample consisted of naive CD8+ T cells sorted from blood. Receptors were obtained from a young man in good health. The CDR3 runs from the conserved cysteine through the conserved F or W. Each record gives: D gene, clone size, J gene, V gene, CDR3 DNA, CDR3 protein. D genes are given only for firm matches. Some rows have no size entry. The others give once, few or many, or a class for an expanded clone.

>TRBD2|-|TRBJ2-3|TRBV28
TGTGCCAGCAGTTCAGAGGGACTAGCGGTAGAGACAGATACGCAGTATTTT
CASSSEGLAVETDTQYF
>-|-|TRBJ1-3|TRBV7-9
TGTGCCAGCAGCTTCCCCGAGGACCGGAACACCATATATTTT
CASSFPEDRNTIYF
>-|-|TRBJ2-1|TRBV2
TGTGCCAGCAGTGAAGTGGGGTTTGGGTACAATGAGCAGTTCTTC
CASSEVGFGYNEQFF
>-|-|TRBJ1-5|TRBV27
TGTGCCAGCAGCCTAACGGGTAGCAATCAGCCCCAGCATTTT
CASSLTGSNQPQHF
>TRBD1|-|TRBJ2-2|TRBV28
TGTGCCAGCAGCGGCTCCAGGGGGCTGGTGGACACCGGGGAGCTGTTTTTT
CASSGSRGLVDTGELFF
>-|-|TRBJ1-2|TRBV11-2
TGTGCCAGCAGCTGGGTGCTCGGGGACTATGGCTACACCTTC
CASSWVLGDYGYTF
>-|-|TRBJ1-1|TRBV7-9
TGTGCCAGCAGCCCCTGGGTAAGTCGGGTTGAAGCTTTCTTT
CASSPWVSRVEAFF
>-|-|TRBJ2-2|TRBV27
TGTGCCAGCAGTTTTGTCGTAACCGGGGAGCTGTTTTTT
CASSFVVTGELFF
>TRBD2|once|TRBJ2-5|TRBV28
TGTGCCAGCAGTACAATACTAGCGGAAGGCGGAAAGACCCAGTACTTC
CASSTILAEGGKTQYF
>TRBD2|once|TRBJ2-7|TRBV7-6
TGTGCCAGCAGCTTAGTCAGCATCGGGGGGGCTGTCTCCTACGAGCAGTACTTC
CASSLVSIGGAVSYEQYF
>-|-|TRBJ2-7|TRBV7-2
TGTGCCAGCAGCCGACTTGGACTAAGTGGGTCCTACGAGCAGTACTTC
CASSRLGLSGSYEQYF
>-|-|TRBJ2-5|TRBV15
TGTGCCACCAGCAGAGCGTGGGGGGAAGAGACCCAGTACTTC
CATSRAWGEETQYF
>-|-|TRBJ1-4|TRBV28
TGTGCCAGCAGTTCTGTCCCGGGACTCGATTCTGAAAAACTGTTTTTT
CASSSVPGLDSEKLFF
>-|-|TRBJ2-1|TRBV21-1
TGTGCCAGCAGCAAAAAACCCATGCCGGCGGGAGTGGTGTTCTTC
CASSKKPMPAGVVFF
>-|-|TRBJ1-3|TRBV7-9
TGTGCCAGCAGCGGATCCCTCGGAAACTCTGGAAACACCATATATTTT
CASSGSLGNSGNTIYF
>-|-|TRBJ2-7|TRBV4-1
TGCGCCAGCAGCCACGTCGGAAACTACGAGCAGTACTTC
CASSHVGNYEQYF
>-|once|TRBJ1-1|TRBV7-6
TGTGCCAGCAGCCCCGGCGAAGGGAACACTGAAGCTTTCTTT
CASSPGEGNTEAFF
>TRBD1|-|TRBJ1-2|TRBV19
TGTGCCAGTATCAAACTCGGGGAGGGACAGCCCTATGGCTACACCTTC
CASIKLGEGQPYGYTF
>TRBD2|-|TRBJ2-2|TRBV13
TGTGCCAGCAGCCAACTAGCGGGGGATACCGGGGAGCTGTTTTTT
CASSQLAGDTGELFF
>TRBD2|-|TRBJ2-1|TRBV27
TGTGCCAGCAGTCCGCTTGGGGGACTAGCGAACAATGAGCAGTTCTTC
CASSPLGGLANNEQFF
>-|-|TRBJ2-2|TRBV5-1
TGCGCCAGCAGCTTGACAGGGTGGACCGGGGAGCTGTTTTTT
CASSLTGWTGELFF
>-|-|TRBJ2-7|TRBV6-1
TGTGCCAGCAGTGACTGGACCTACGAGCAGTACTTC
CASSDWTYEQYF
>-|-|TRBJ2-5|TRBV5-5
TGTGCCAGCAGCTACCCGGGACAACTACAAGAGACCCAGTACTTC
CASSYPGQLQETQYF
>TRBD2|-|TRBJ2-7|TRBV11-2
TGTGCCAGCAGCCCCTTTAGCGGGACGAGCTCCTACGAGCAGTACTTC
CASSPFSGTSSYEQYF
>TRBD1|-|TRBJ1-2|TRBV27
TGTGCCAGCAGGTCCCGGGACAGGGGGCTAAACTATGGCTACACCTTC
CASRSRDRGLNYGYTF
>TRBD1|-|TRBJ2-7|TRBV9
TGTGCCAGCTCGACAGGGTTGTTGGACGAGCAGTACTTC
CASSTGLLDEQYF
>TRBD2|-|TRBJ2-7|TRBV7-2
TGTGCCAGCAGCTTAGGCCTAGCGGGGGGCGACTACGAGCAGTACTTC
CASSLGLAGGDYEQYF
>TRBD2|once|TRBJ2-1|TRBV5-6
TGTGCCAGCAGCCGACGACCAGGACTAGCGGGAAAGAATGAGCAGTTCTTC
CASSRRPGLAGKNEQFF
>TRBD1|-|TRBJ2-7|TRBV15
TGTGCCACCAGCACTCCCGTAGGACAGGTCACCTCCTACGAGCAGTACTTC
CATSTPVGQVTSYEQYF
>-|-|TRBJ2-5|TRBV9
TGTGCCAGCAGCCCCGTACCCCCCGGCGGGGAAGGGGAGACCCAGTACTTC
CASSPVPPGGEGETQYF
>-|few|TRBJ2-1|TRBV6-1
TGTGCCAGCAGTGTCCACGGGACGTCTCTCTACAATGAGCAGTTCTTC
CASSVHGTSLYNEQFF
>-|once|TRBJ2-3|TRBV18
TGTGCCAGCTCACCACCAAGGATGGGGGGCACAGATACGCAGTATTTT
CASSPPRMGGTDTQYF
>-|-|TRBJ1-2|TRBV6-6
TGTGCCAGCACAGGACGAATAGAGTTGTGGGGCTACACCTTC
CASTGRIELWGYTF
>-|-|TRBJ1-6|TRBV27
TGTGCCAGCAGTTTATCCATAGGAGCTCCGTACTCCTATAATTCACCCCTCCACTTT
CASSLSIGAPYSYNSPLHF
>TRBD1|-|TRBJ1-6|TRBV7-2
TGTGCCAGCAGCACCGCAGGGGGGGAATCACCCCTCCACTTT
CASSTAGGESPLHF
>-|-|TRBJ1-6|TRBV19
TGTGCCAGTAGTGGGCCTTATGGGCATTCACCCCTCCACTTT
CASSGPYGHSPLHF
>-|-|TRBJ1-6|TRBV9
TGTGCCAGCAGCGTAGACGGGGGGGGATCCTATAATTCACCCCTCCACTTT
CASSVDGGGSYNSPLHF
>TRBD1|-|TRBJ2-7|TRBV11-2
TGTGCCAGCAGCTCCGGGACAGGGGTCTCCTACGAGCAGTACTTC
CASSSGTGVSYEQYF
>-|-|TRBJ1-1|TRBV6-5
TGTGCCAGCAGCTGGGGGACTGAAGCTTTCTTT
CASSWGTEAFF
>TRBD1|-|TRBJ2-3|TRBV11-2
TGTGCCAGCAGCTCCGGGACAGGGCGAGGAGATACGCAGTATTTT
CASSSGTGRGDTQYF
>-|-|TRBJ2-7|TRBV25-1
TGTGCCAGCAGTGAATTGGATAACACCTACGAGCAGTACTTC
CASSELDNTYEQYF
>-|-|TRBJ1-5|TRBV18
TGTGCCAGCTCAGAGGGTAATCAGCCCCAGCATTTT
CASSEGNQPQHF
>-|-|TRBJ1-6|TRBV19
TGTGCCAGTGAAACAGGTCTCAACGGTTCACCCCTCCACTTT
CASETGLNGSPLHF
>-|-|TRBJ1-4|TRBV5-1
TGCGCCAGCAGCTTACAGGGTCAGGGAGGTGAAAAACTGTTTTTT
CASSLQGQGGEKLFF
>TRBD2|-|TRBJ2-2|TRBV10-1
TGCGCCAGCAGTGAGTCGATTCTAGCGGGGACCGGGGAGCTGTTTTTT
CASSESILAGTGELFF
>-|once|TRBJ2-3|TRBV5-6
TGTGCCAGCAGCTTGGCGTCCAGCTCAGATACGCAGTATTTT
CASSLASSSDTQYF
>TRBD1|-|TRBJ1-5|TRBV6-5
TGTGCCAGCAGCGGACAGGGGGGGAATCAGCCCCAGCATTTT
CASSGQGGNQPQHF
>-|-|TRBJ2-1|TRBV5-6
TGTGCCAGCAGCTTGTTCGTGGGGAATGAGCAGTTCTTC
CASSLFVGNEQFF
>-|-|TRBJ2-7|TRBV9
TGTGCCAGCAGCGAGGGGGGGGCCGGCTACGAGCAGTACTTC
CASSEGGAGYEQYF
>TRBD2|-|TRBJ2-7|TRBV9
TGTGCCAGCAGCGCGGGGACTAGCGGGTTCTCCTACGAGCAGTACTTC
CASSAGTSGFSYEQYF
>TRBD1|-|TRBJ1-1|TRBV27
TGTGCCAGCAGTGATGGGACAGGGGGCAACACTGAAGCTTTCTTT
CASSDGTGGNTEAFF
>TRBD1|once|TRBJ2-3|TRBV4-1
TGCGCCAGCAGCTATACAGGGGGTCTAACAGATACGCAGTATTTT
CASSYTGGLTDTQYF